This is a list of T cell receptor beta chains from one sample in a study of blood T cells in healthy people across ages. TCRdb recomputed calls from the 5' RACE reads with MiXCR, one row per CDR3 protein. The sample shows 1.8 million or so distinct CDR3 sequences, 30% to 40% of them seen only once. The source material was blood. Receptor source: a human donor in good health. CDR3s include the opening cysteine and the closing phenylalanine or tryptophan. A D gene is named only where the DNA matches it firmly. Rows give clone size only sometimes, using once, few, many, or a class for an expanded clone.

j_call d_call v_call clone_size cdr3_nt cdr3_aa
TRBJ2-1 TRBD1 TRBV29-1 many TGCAGCGTGACCGGGACAGGGAGCTCCTACAATGAGCAGTTCTTC CSVTGTGSSYNEQFF
TRBJ2-7 NA TRBV25-1 NA TGTGCCAGCAGTGAATCAGGGAAAAACGAGCAGTACTTC CASSESGKNEQYF
TRBJ1-6 TRBD1 TRBV19 few TGTGCCAGTAGTATCCGGGACAGAAATTCACCCCTCCACTTT CASSIRDRNSPLHF
TRBJ1-2 TRBD1 TRBV29-1 NA TGCAGCGTTGAAAGGACAGGGGATGGCTACACCTTC CSVERTGDGYTF
TRBJ2-7 NA TRBV6-5 few TGTGCCAGCAGAATTATCCGGGACACCCTCTTCGAGCAGTACTTC CASRIIRDTLFEQYF
TRBJ1-5 NA TRBV4-3 NA TGCGCCAGCAGCCAACTGACAGGTGCAAATCAGCCCCAGCATTTT CASSQLTGANQPQHF
TRBJ1-5 NA TRBV15 NA TGTGCCACCAGCCCCAGCTCTGGGGTTCAGCCCCAGCATTTT CATSPSSGVQPQHF
TRBJ1-2 TRBD1 TRBV5-6 NA TGTGCCAGCAGCCTCTTGGGACAGGGCTACACCTTC CASSLLGQGYTF
TRBJ2-4 NA TRBV7-8 NA TGTGCCAGCAGCTCGCGGACCCGGGGCACGGAAAACATTCAGTACTTC CASSSRTRGTENIQYF
TRBJ2-4 NA TRBV3-1 NA TGTGCCAGCAGCCAAGAGGGCATGGGTCCGATCGACATTCAGTACTTC CASSQEGMGPIDIQYF
TRBJ2-7 NA TRBV6-1 few TGTGCCAGCAGTGATTGGTATGTGAGGTACGAGCAGTACTTC CASSDWYVRYEQYF
TRBJ2-3 NA TRBV5-1 NA TGCGCCAGCAGACTGGGGGGTAGAAGGGCGTCTCAGATCACAGATACGCAGTATTTT CASRLGGRRASQITDTQYF
TRBJ2-5 NA TRBV3-1 few TGTGCCAGCAGCCAAGACCGGGCCCAGTACTTC CASSQDRAQYF
TRBJ2-7 TRBD1 TRBV7-3 NA TGTGCCAGCAGCTTTTCCCCTCGGCAGGGGGTAGTAGGTTGGCAGTACTTC CASSFSPRQGVVGWQYF
TRBJ2-5 TRBD2 TRBV4-3 NA TGCGCCAGCAGCCCCCGTATAGCGGGGGGCCCTACGTACCAAGAGACCCAGTACTTC CASSPRIAGGPTYQETQYF
TRBJ2-4 NA TRBV4-3 NA TGCGCCAGCAGCCAAGCTCGGCAAACTCGGGGCATTCAGTACTTC CASSQARQTRGIQYF
TRBJ2-3 NA TRBV12-3/TRBV12-4 NA TGTGCCAGCAGTGCCCAGAACCGGGATACGCAGTATTTT CASSAQNRDTQYF
TRBJ1-5 NA TRBV4-1 NA TGCGCCAGCAGCCAAGTTACGGGGTTGGATCAGCCCCAGCATTTT CASSQVTGLDQPQHF
TRBJ1-2 NA TRBV7-9 few TGTGCCAGCAGCTCGACAGGCTGGAACTATGGCTACACCTTC CASSSTGWNYGYTF
TRBJ2-7 TRBD1 TRBV20-1 NA TGCAGTGCTAGCGACAGGGGGGACTCGAGCTACGAGCAGTACTTC CSASDRGDSSYEQYF
TRBJ2-1 NA TRBV29-1 few TGCAGCGTTTTAATGCGCGGGTCCTACAATGAGCAGTTCTTC CSVLMRGSYNEQFF
TRBJ2-4 NA TRBV12-3/TRBV12-4 few TGTGCCAGCAGTTTTGTGAGGTCACTAGCCAAAAACATTCAGTACTTC CASSFVRSLAKNIQYF
TRBJ1-5 NA TRBV15 NA TGTGCCACCAGCAGAGATTGGGGAGGTCAGCCCCAGCATTTT CATSRDWGGQPQHF
TRBJ2-7 NA TRBV11-2 NA TGTGCCAGCAGCTTTGCGCCGGTGCATAGAAATTACAAGCAGTACTTC CASSFAPVHRNYKQYF
TRBJ2-2 TRBD2 TRBV2 NA TGTGCCAGCAGTGGTTCTGGGGGGAGGGCCGGGGAGCTGTTTTTT CASSGSGGRAGELFF